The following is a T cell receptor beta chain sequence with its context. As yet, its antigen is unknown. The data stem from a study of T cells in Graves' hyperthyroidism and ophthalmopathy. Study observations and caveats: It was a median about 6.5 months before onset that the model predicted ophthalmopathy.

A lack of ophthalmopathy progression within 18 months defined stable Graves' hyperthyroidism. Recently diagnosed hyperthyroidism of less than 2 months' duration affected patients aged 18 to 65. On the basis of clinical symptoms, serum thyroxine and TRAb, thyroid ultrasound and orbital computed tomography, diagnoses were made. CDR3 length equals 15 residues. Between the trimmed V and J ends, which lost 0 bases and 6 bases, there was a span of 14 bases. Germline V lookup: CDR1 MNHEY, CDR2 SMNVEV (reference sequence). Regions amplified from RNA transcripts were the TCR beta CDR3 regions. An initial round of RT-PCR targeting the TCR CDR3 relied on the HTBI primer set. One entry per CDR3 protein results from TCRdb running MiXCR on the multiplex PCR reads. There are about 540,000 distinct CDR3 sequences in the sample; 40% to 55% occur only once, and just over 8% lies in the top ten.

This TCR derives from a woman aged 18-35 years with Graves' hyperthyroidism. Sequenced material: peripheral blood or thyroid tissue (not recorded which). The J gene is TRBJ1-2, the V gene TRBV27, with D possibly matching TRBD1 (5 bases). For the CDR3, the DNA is TGTGCCAGCAGTTTATCAAAGGCAGGGTTGGATGGCTACACCTTC. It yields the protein CASSLSKAGLDGYTF.